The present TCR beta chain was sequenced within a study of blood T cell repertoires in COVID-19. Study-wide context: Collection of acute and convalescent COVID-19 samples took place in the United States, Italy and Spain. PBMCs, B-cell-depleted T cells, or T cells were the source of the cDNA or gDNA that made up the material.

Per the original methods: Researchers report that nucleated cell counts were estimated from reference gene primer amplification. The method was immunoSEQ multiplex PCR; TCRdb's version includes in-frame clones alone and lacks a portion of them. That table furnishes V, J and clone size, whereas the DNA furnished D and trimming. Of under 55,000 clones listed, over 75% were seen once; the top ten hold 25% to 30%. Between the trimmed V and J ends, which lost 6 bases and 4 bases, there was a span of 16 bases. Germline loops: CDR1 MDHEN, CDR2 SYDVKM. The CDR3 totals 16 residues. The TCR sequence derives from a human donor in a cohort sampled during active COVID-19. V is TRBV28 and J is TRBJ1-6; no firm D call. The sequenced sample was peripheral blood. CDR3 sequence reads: CASSPHHTVYNSPLHF. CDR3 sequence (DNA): TGTGCCAGCAGCCCCCACCATACAGTTTATAATTCACCCCTCCACTTT. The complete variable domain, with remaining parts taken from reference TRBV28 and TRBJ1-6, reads DVKVTQSSRYLVKRTGEKVFLECVQDMDHENMFWYRQDPGLGLRLIYFSYDVKMKEKGDIPEGYSVSREKKERFSLILESASTNQTSMYLCASSPHHTVYNSPLHFGNGTRLTVT.